What follows are 22 T cell receptor beta chains derived from one specimen sequenced in a study of blood T cell repertoires in COVID-19. Method: immunoSEQ multiplex PCR; TCRdb's copy keeps in-frame clones and lacks some. The data show about 220,000 clones, about 80% seen once. The sequenced sample consisted of PBMCs or T cells enriched from blood (not recorded which). The receptors come from a woman aged 40 to 50 with acute COVID-19.

The chain uses TRBV10-1 and TRBJ2-2, with TRBD2 matching 13 bases. Germline lookup yields CDR1 WNHNN and CDR2 SYGVQD (reference sequence). With V trimmed by 0 bases and J by 6 bases, 4 bases remained unmatched. The CDR3 spans 17 residues. The CDR3 region has the DNA TGCGCCAGCAGTGAGTCAGGACTAGCGGGAGAAGCCGGGGAGCTGTTTTTT. This gives the protein CASSESGLAGEAGELFF.

The chain uses TRBV5-1 and TRBJ1-1; 12 bases align to TRBD1. Per germline, CDR1 SGHRS and CDR2 YFSETQ. J lost 3 bases, V lost 3 bases, and 12 bases had no gene match. The CDR3 runs 18 residues. The CDR3: CASSSSGQGAPGDTEAFF. DNA for the CDR3: TGCGCCAGCAGCTCCTCGGGACAGGGGGCGCCGGGCGACACTGAAGCTTTCTTT.

The table lists this clone with a count of one. V usage is TRBV11-2 and J usage is TRBJ1-4, with 7 bases aligning to TRBD1. V shed 2 bases and J 5 bases; nucleotides not matched to a gene: 5. The CDR3 contains 15 residues. Germline V gene data show CDR1 as SGHAT and CDR2 as FQNNGV. The CDR3: CASSLTGTVNEKLFF. The CDR3 nucleotides read TGTGCCAGCAGCTTAACCGGGACAGTAAATGAAAAACTGTTTTTT.

The gene calls are TRBV5-1 and TRBJ1-6; no clear D gene. Per germline, CDR1 SGHRS and CDR2 YFSETQ. V lost 1 base, J lost 8 bases, and 16 bases lay in between. This CDR3 is 16 amino acids long. The CDR3 sequence is CASSLPKVIGDSPLHF. CDR3 coding DNA: TGCGCCAGCAGCTTGCCCAAGGTAATCGGAGATTCACCCCTCCACTTT.

The CDR3 loop reads CASSPGGQAGGELFF. CDR3 bases: TGCGCCAGCAGCCCCGGGGGGCAGGCCGGCGGGGAGCTGTTTTTT. The chain carries TRBV4-3 and TRBJ2-2; perhaps TRBD2 as D (7 bases). Looked up from germline, CDR1 is LGHNA and CDR2 is YSLEER. The CDR3 has 15 amino acids. With 4 bases removed from V and 7 bases from J, the gap between germline ends came to 16 bases.

This clone has a handful of counts. The chain combines TRBV30 with TRBJ2-1; 11 bases match TRBD2. There are 15 residues in the CDR3. The ends lost 3 bases at V and 8 bases at J; junction bases unmatched: 9. Germline CDR1 and CDR2: GTSNPN and SVGIG (reference sequence). The CDR3 loop reads CAWSPLAGGADEQFF. The CDR3 bases are TGTGCCTGGAGCCCCTTAGCGGGAGGGGCGGATGAGCAGTTCTTC. The whole variable domain, filled in from reference TRBV30 and TRBJ2-1, reads SQTIHQWPATLVQPVGSPLSLECTVEGTSNPNLYWYRQAAGRGLQLLFYSVGIGQISSEVPQNLSASRPQDRQFILSSKKLLLSDSGFYLCAWSPLAGGADEQFFGPGTRLTVL.

J is TRBJ2-2 and V is TRBV6-2 or TRBV6-3, with 10 bases aligning to TRBD1. The V gene end was trimmed by 7 bases and the J gene end by 1 base; junction bases not matched to a gene: 9. The CDR3 extends over 17 amino acids. Germline CDR1 is MNHEY and CDR2 is SVGEGT. CDR3: CASTPGTGDWNTGELFF. The DNA for the CDR3 is TGTGCCAGCACCCCAGGGACAGGGGATTGGAACACCGGGGAGCTGTTTTTT.

The rearrangement uses TRBV10-3 and TRBJ2-7, with D unresolved. The CDR3 consists of 12 residues. The germline V and J ends were trimmed by 10 bases and 1 base, with 11 bases remaining between them. Germline V gene lookup returns CDR1 ENHRY and CDR2 SYGVKD. The CDR3 reads CATSTGSYEQYF. CDR3 nucleotides: TGTGCCACCTCGACTGGATCCTACGAGCAGTACTTC.

This clone was found once. The chain recombines TRBV24-1 with TRBJ2-2, with D perhaps TRBD1 (6 bases). V was clipped by 4 bases and J by 0 bases, with 11 bases between them. CDR1 KGHDR and CDR2 SFDVKD come from the germline V gene. The CDR3 is 16 residues long. The CDR3, as DNA: TGTGCCACCAGTGAGCCACAGGGTACGAACACCGGGGAGCTGTTTTTT. It yields the protein CATSEPQGTNTGELFF.

The chain couples TRBV7-3 to TRBJ1-6; 8 bases fit TRBD1. CDR1 and CDR2 (germline): SGHTA, FQGTGA. J was trimmed by 0 bases and V by 2 bases; bases with no gene match: 18. The CDR3 runs 22 residues. CDR3 coding DNA: TGTGCCAGCAGCTTAGAACGAACCCCAAGGACAGGGTCAAGCTCCTATAATTCACCCCTCCACTTT. Its protein is CASSLERTPRTGSSSYNSPLHF.

This rearrangement joins TRBV19 to TRBJ1-2, with D perhaps TRBD1 (5 bases). V dropped 3 bases and J dropped 2 bases, with 13 bases sitting between them. Germline V gene sequence: CDR1 LNHDA, CDR2 SQIVND (reference sequence). The CDR3 runs to 15 residues. CDR3 sequence reads: CASSIGRQKNYGYTF. In DNA, the CDR3 is TGTGCCAGTAGTATTGGGCGACAGAAAAACTATGGCTACACCTTC.

The chain uses TRBV7-2 and TRBJ2-3, with a tentative D call TRBD2 (5 bases). Per germline, CDR1 SGHTA and CDR2 FQGNSA. V was clipped by 1 base and J by 5 bases, with 13 bases between them. The CDR3 covers 15 residues. DNA of the CDR3: TGTGCCAGCAGCTTAGAGGCGGGTATTCTAGATACGCAGTATTTT. Protein product: CASSLEAGILDTQYF.

This clone was counted between two and nine times. The rearrangement links TRBV11-2 to TRBJ2-7; 13 bases fit TRBD2. The CDR3 consists of 15 residues. V shed 5 bases, J shed 2 bases, and the junction held 3 bases outside the gene matches. Germline CDR1 reads SGHAT; CDR2 reads FQNNGV. As DNA, the CDR3 is TGTGCCAGCAGCCCCGGGACTAGCGGGACCTACGAGCAGTACTTC. The encoded protein is CASSPGTSGTYEQYF.

The chain has TRBV5-1 and TRBJ2-3; 8 bases fit TRBD2. CDR3 size: 13 residues. CDR1 is SGHRS, CDR2 YFSETQ, per germline. Trimming at V came to 3 bases and at J to 5 bases, leaving 2 bases not matched to a gene. The chain's CDR3 is CASSSLAGDTQYF. The CDR3 region has the DNA TGCGCCAGCAGCTCCCTAGCGGGAGATACGCAGTATTTT.

This chain joins TRBV6-5 and TRBJ1-3; D is perhaps TRBD1 (6 bases). The CDR3 loop spans 15 amino acids. The germline V gene has CDR1 MNHEY and CDR2 SVGAGI. Trimming took off 6 bases at V and 0 bases at J, with 12 bases between the two ends. The CDR3 is CASSRDRYSGNTIYF. DNA for the CDR3: TGTGCCAGCAGCAGAGACAGGTACTCTGGAAACACCATATATTTT.

The chain employs TRBV2 and TRBJ1-5; no definite D call. The CDR3 runs to 15 residues. Trimming shortened V by 7 bases and J by 2 bases, and 15 bases separated the two germline ends. Per the germline V gene, CDR1 is SNHLY and CDR2 is FYNNEI. CDR3 sequence (DNA): TGTGCCAGCACCCTAGCGTTACGGGGCAATCAGCCCCAGCATTTT. Its translation is CASTLALRGNQPQHF.

The V call is TRBV24-1, the J call TRBJ2-2; 10 bases are a match to TRBD1. J was trimmed by 4 bases and V by 7 bases; bases with no gene match: 5. CDR1 KGHDR and CDR2 SFDVKD come from the germline V gene. CDR3 length: 15 amino acids. CDR3 in DNA: TGTGCCACCAGAGGGACAGGGGAGAGCACCGGGGAGCTGTTTTTT. It yields the protein CATRGTGESTGELFF.

The V call is TRBV7-2, the J call TRBJ2-5; a possible D gene is TRBD2 (6 bases). The CDR3 totals 13 residues. Germline lookup yields CDR1 SGHTA and CDR2 FQGNSA. V lost 4 bases and J lost 5, with 11 bases in between. The CDR3 bases are TGTGCCAGCAGCTCCGGCGCGGGGGAGACCCAGTACTTC. Translation gives CASSSGAGETQYF.

The rearrangement joins TRBV5-1 to TRBJ1-2, with 8 bases that match TRBD1. This CDR3 is built from 13 residues. Per germline, CDR1 SGHRS and CDR2 YFSETQ. The CDR3 DNA reads TGCCCCCAATCATGTGACAGGGGTCATGGCTACACCTTC. It encodes CPQSCDRGHGYTF.

The chain couples TRBV14 to TRBJ1-6, with 7 nucleotides matching TRBD1. Germline CDR1 and CDR2: SGHDN and FVKESK. The CDR3 contains 16 residues. With 0 bases clipped from V and 7 bases from J, the junction kept 6 bases outside the gene matches. CDR3 amino acids: CASSQDGTVYNSPLHF. The CDR3 nucleotides read TGTGCCAGCAGCCAAGACGGGACAGTTTACAATTCACCCCTCCACTTT.

The chain has TRBV6-1 and TRBJ2-1; 7 bases agree with TRBD2. CDR1 is MNHNS, CDR2 SASEGT, per germline. The CDR3 is made up of 16 amino acids. V gave up 2 bases and J gave up 3 bases; unmatched junction bases: 7. The CDR3 nucleotides read TGTGCCAGCAGTGAATCGGCTAGCGGAGACTACAATGAGCAGTTCTTC. It encodes CASSESASGDYNEQFF.

The chain recombines TRBV4-2 with TRBJ1-2; TRBD1 might be the D (5 bases). V was clipped by 0 bases and J by 4 bases, with 12 bases between them. CDR3 length: 15 residues. Per germline, CDR1 LGHNA and CDR2 YNFKEQ. CDR3 bases: TGTGCCAGCAGCCAAGATCTGGGGCCCTCCTATGGCTACACCTTC. Protein sequence: CASSQDLGPSYGYTF.